This record looks at one T cell receptor (beta chain) sequence and its context. TCRdb re-called the 5' RACE reads and shows each CDR3 protein once, DNA omitted. In total, the table holds about 460,000 distinct CDR3 sequences. The data are from a study of T cells expressing NK-cell markers. Per germline, CDR1 LNHNV and CDR2 YYDKDF (reference sequence). This CDR3 is 16 amino acids long. This clonotype was obtained from a woman aged 50 to 65 in good health. The chain has TRBV15 and TRBJ2-1; TCRdb calls TRBD2, which cannot be checked without DNA. The sample consisted of blood T cells: a sorted CD56 or NKG2C T cell subset, CD4+ or CD8+ T cells, or bulk PBMC T cells (not recorded which). The chain's CDR3 is CATSRDILAGDNEQFF.